This passage covers 19 T cell receptor beta chains from one sample sequenced in a study of OX40 agonist ivuxolimab in advanced cancers. The library was generated by the immunoSEQ multiplex PCR assay. TCRdb provides this immuneACCESS table in a form limited to in-frame rearrangements. Some clones are lacking; in checked studies, under half of them reflect an unresolved V gene, and why the rest are absent is not known. The sample table holds 50,000 to 75,000 clones, of which 70% to 90% were seen once. Approximately 0.32% of the sample belongs to the ten largest clones. The sequencing here drew on CD4+ or CD8+ T cells sorted from blood, taken in a trial of the OX40 agonist ivuxolimab. Receptor source: an adult with an advanced solid tumor such as melanoma, head and neck, liver or kidney cancer.

The chain uses TRBV6-1 and TRBJ2-1; possible D gene TRBD2, 7 bases. The CDR3 is 16 amino acids. V lost 1 base, J lost 4 bases, and 14 bases lay in between. The germline CDR1 and CDR2 sequences are MNHNS and SASEGT. DNA for the CDR3: TGTGCCAGCAGTGAAGAGGCGGGGGCTTCATACAATGAGCAGTTCTTC. Its translation: CASSEEAGASYNEQFF.

This clone was counted only a few times. V usage is TRBV6-5 and J usage is TRBJ1-2, with D uncertain. Germline V gene data show CDR1 as MNHEY and CDR2 as SVGAGI. V lost 5 bases, J lost 6 bases, and 10 bases lay in between. The CDR3 has 12 amino acids. For the CDR3, the DNA is TGTGCCAGCAGTAATGGACGGAATGGCTACACCTTC. Encoded protein: CASSNGRNGYTF.

The J gene is TRBJ2-2, the V gene TRBV9, with 9 bases identical to TRBD1. This CDR3 spans 15 amino acids. CDR1 and CDR2 from the germline V gene are SGDLS and YYNGEE. V shed 2 bases, J shed 5 bases, and the junction held 4 bases outside the gene matches. This CDR3 is CASSVQQGATGELFF. In DNA, the CDR3 is TGTGCCAGCAGCGTCCAACAGGGGGCAACCGGGGAGCTGTTTTTT.

The chain recombines TRBV19 with TRBJ2-5; 7 positions agree with TRBD1. The CDR3 has 16 amino acids. V was pared by 4 bases and J by 5 bases, with 13 bases of the junction left unmatched. Germline V gene lookup returns CDR1 LNHDA and CDR2 SQIVND (reference sequence). The CDR3 DNA is TGTGCCAGTAGTAAACTCGGGACAGCTCAGGGGGAGACCCAGTACTTC. Translated: CASSKLGTAQGETQYF.

The chain employs TRBV5-1 and TRBJ2-1; weak D call: TRBD1 (5 bases). Trimming stripped 6 bases from V and 6 bases from J, with 13 bases between. Germline V gives CDR1 SGHRS, CDR2 YFSETQ. The CDR3 has 13 amino acids. DNA for the CDR3: TGCGCCAGCACCCCAGGGATCGGCAATGAGCAGTTCTTC. Its translation: CASTPGIGNEQFF.

V gene TRBV18 combines with J gene TRBJ2-2, with 8 bases that match TRBD2. The V and J ends lost 3 bases and 0 bases, in that order; junction bases with no gene match: 3. The CDR3 extends over 16 amino acids. Germline loops: CDR1 KGHSH, CDR2 LQKENI. The CDR3 region is CASSPPGGTNTGELFF. The CDR3 nucleotides are TGTGCCAGCTCACCCCCGGGGGGGACGAACACCGGGGAGCTGTTTTTT.

J is TRBJ2-3 and V is TRBV5-4; D may be TRBD1 or TRBD2 (5 bases each). With 3 bases removed from V and 6 bases from J, the gap between germline ends came to 8 bases. The CDR3 runs 12 residues. CDR1 and CDR2 (germline): SGHNT, YYREEE (reference sequence). CDR3 loop: CASSWGKDTQYF. CDR3 bases: TGTGCCAGCAGCTGGGGGAAGGATACGCAGTATTTT.

The chain couples TRBV5-5 to TRBJ2-7; TRBD1 matches 7 bases. The length of the CDR3 is 14 residues. The V and J ends lost 4 bases and 2 bases, in that order; junction bases with no gene match: 6. Germline CDR1 is SGHKS and CDR2 is YYEKEE (reference sequence). The CDR3: CASSSPGQTYEQYF. The CDR3 DNA sequence: TGTGCCAGCAGCAGTCCGGGACAGACCTACGAGCAGTACTTC.

V usage is TRBV5-1 and J usage is TRBJ2-3; 10 bases line up with TRBD2. In germline, CDR1 is SGHRS, CDR2 YFSETQ. Losses at the gene ends were 0 bases for V and 1 base for J; bases not matched to a gene: 2. The CDR3 is 16 residues long. CDR3 residues: CASSLVGTSGTDTQYF. The CDR3 nucleotides read TGCGCCAGCAGCTTGGTTGGGACTAGCGGCACAGATACGCAGTATTTT.

This clone occurred once. V is TRBV5-6 and J is TRBJ2-1, with 8 bases matching TRBD1. CDR1 and CDR2 (germline): SGHDT, YYEEEE. The CDR3 has 16 amino acids. Germline trimming cut 1 base from V and 0 bases from J; bases unmatched to any gene: 3. The CDR3 reads CASSLLGQVSYNEQFF. The CDR3 DNA reads as TGTGCCAGCAGCTTGTTGGGACAGGTCTCCTACAATGAGCAGTTCTTC.

This clone showed up just a few times. The J gene is TRBJ2-7, the V gene TRBV15; TRBD2 agrees at 8 bases. The CDR3 is made up of 16 amino acids. Losses at the gene ends were 2 bases for V and 7 bases for J; bases not matched to a gene: 13. Per germline, CDR1 LNHNV and CDR2 YYDKDF (reference sequence). The CDR3 DNA sequence: TGTGCCACCAGCAGATTCCCCTCGGGAGGGGCGGGGGAGCAGTACTTC. Amino acids: CATSRFPSGGAGEQYF.

The chain carries TRBV5-4 and TRBJ2-1; 9 positions match TRBD1. This CDR3 is built from 18 residues. From germline, CDR1 is SGHNT and CDR2 YYREEE (reference sequence). J was trimmed by 3 bases and V by 1 base; bases with no gene match: 11. The CDR3 loop is CASSLRGLGGQGYNEQFF. The CDR3 DNA follows: TGTGCCAGCAGCTTGCGCGGCCTTGGGGGACAGGGCTACAATGAGCAGTTCTTC.

This clone was seen a few times. The chain carries TRBV4-2 and TRBJ1-2; D may be TRBD1 (5 bases). This CDR3 is built from 16 residues. CDR1 LGHNA and CDR2 YNFKEQ come from the germline V gene. V was shortened by 0 bases and J by 8 bases, with 19 bases between the two germline ends. CDR3 DNA: TGTGCCAGCAGCCAAGAAATCGGGGGGGGTGTGTTGGGCTACACCTTC. Translated, it gives CASSQEIGGGVLGYTF.

This clone has only one observation. The chain has TRBV5-4 and TRBJ2-3; TRBD2 agrees at 9 bases. V lost 0 bases and J lost 2; bases outside the gene matches: 4. Germline assignment: CDR1 SGHNT and CDR2 YYREEE (reference sequence). The CDR3 totals 16 residues. In DNA, the CDR3 is TGTGCCAGCAGCTTGGGACTAGCGGACCACACAGATACGCAGTATTTT. Translation: CASSLGLADHTDTQYF.

The chain carries TRBV15 and TRBJ1-1; unclear D gene. The CDR3 sequence is 15 residues long. The V gene's germline CDR1 is LNHNV and CDR2 YYDKDF (reference sequence). The V gene lost 1 base and the J gene lost 1 base, with 10 bases spanning the gap. The CDR3 DNA reads as TGTGCCACCAGCAGAGCCAAAGTTAGGAACACTGAAGCTTTCTTT. It codes for CATSRAKVRNTEAFF.

This clone showed up just once. The chain links TRBV19 to TRBJ1-3, with TRBD1 matching 7 bases. Losses at the gene ends were 8 bases for V and 0 bases for J; bases not matched to a gene: 7. The V gene's germline CDR1 is LNHDA and CDR2 SQIVND (reference sequence). The CDR3 runs 15 residues. CDR3 in DNA: TGTGCCAGTGCATTGGACAGGAGCTCTGGAAACACCATATATTTT. Its translation is CASALDRSSGNTIYF.

The V and J genes are TRBV6-6 and TRBJ2-1; D may be TRBD2 (6 bases). CDR3 size: 12 residues. The germline V gene has CDR1 MNHNY and CDR2 SVGAGI (reference sequence). V lost 6 bases to trimming and J lost 6 bases, with 9 bases between them. The CDR3 DNA reads as TGTGCCAGCAGGAGGACTACCAATGAGCAGTTCTTC. Protein: CASRRTTNEQFF.

The CDR3 region is CASSEDTFYGYTF. In DNA form, the CDR3 reads TGCGCCAGCAGCGAGGACACCTTCTATGGCTACACCTTC. This rearrangement joins TRBV5-1 to TRBJ1-2; D is possibly TRBD1 (5 bases). Germline V CDR1 and CDR2: SGHRS, YFSETQ. Trimming pared 4 bases from V and 4 bases from J, leaving 11 bases between. The CDR3 runs to 13 residues.

This rearrangement joins TRBV5-1 to TRBJ2-2; tentatively, D is TRBD1 or TRBD2 (5 bases each). Germline CDR1 SGHRS, CDR2 YFSETQ. This CDR3 region has 15 residues. Deletions cut 0 bases from V and 5 bases from J, with 11 bases between. The CDR3 DNA is TGCGCCAGCAGCTTGGCCGCAGAGGGGACCGGGGAGCTGTTTTTT. Amino acids: CASSLAAEGTGELFF.